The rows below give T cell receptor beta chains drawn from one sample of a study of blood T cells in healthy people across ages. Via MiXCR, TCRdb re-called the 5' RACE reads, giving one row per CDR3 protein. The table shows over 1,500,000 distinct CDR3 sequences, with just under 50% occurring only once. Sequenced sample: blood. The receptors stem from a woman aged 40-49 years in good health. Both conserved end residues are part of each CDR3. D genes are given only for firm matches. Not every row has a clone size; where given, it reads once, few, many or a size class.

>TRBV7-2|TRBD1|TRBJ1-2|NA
TGTGCCAGCAGCCTCCGGACAGGGGGTCAGGGTGGCTACACCTTC
CASSLRTGGQGGYTF
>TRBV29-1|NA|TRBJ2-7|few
TGCAGCGTTTCCGAGTTCGGGGGCTACGAGCAGTACTTC
CSVSEFGGYEQYF
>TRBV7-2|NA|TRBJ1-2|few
TGTGCCAGCAGCTCCTACACGGACTATGGCTACACCTTC
CASSSYTDYGYTF
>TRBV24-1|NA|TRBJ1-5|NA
TGTGCCACCAGTAAAACAGGTAGTCAGCCCCAGCATTTT
CATSKTGSQPQHF
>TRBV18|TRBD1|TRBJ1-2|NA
TGTGCCAGCTCACTCAGCCAGGGGGCAGTTGGCTACACCTTC
CASSLSQGAVGYTF
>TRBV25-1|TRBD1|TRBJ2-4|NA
TGTGCCAGCAGTGAAACGGACAGGGCAGACATTCAGTACTTC
CASSETDRADIQYF
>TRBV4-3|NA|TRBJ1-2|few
TGCGCCAGCAGCCCGGATGAGGGAGCGACTGGCTACACCTTC
CASSPDEGATGYTF
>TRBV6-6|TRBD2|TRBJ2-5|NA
TGTGCCAGCAGGGCAGGACTAGCGGGGCCCCAAGAGACCCAGTACTTC
CASRAGLAGPQETQYF
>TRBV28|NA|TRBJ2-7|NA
TGTGCCAGCAAGCAGGGGGGTCCCTACGAGCAGTACTTC
CASKQGGPYEQYF
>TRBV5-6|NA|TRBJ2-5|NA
TGTGCCAGCAGCTTGGTTTGGGCGGGGCCCCAAGAGACCCAGTACTTC
CASSLVWAGPQETQYF
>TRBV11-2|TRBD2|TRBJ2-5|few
TGTGCCAGCCGGACCCGTGGCGGGGGGCGATGGTACCAGTACTTC
CASRTRGGGRWYQYF
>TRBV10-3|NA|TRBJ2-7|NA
TGTGCCATCAGTGAGCGGCAGGGCTACGAGCAGTACTTC
CAISERQGYEQYF
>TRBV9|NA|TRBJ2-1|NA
TGTGCCAGCAGCGTAGTCCACGGCAATGAGCAGTTCTTC
CASSVVHGNEQFF
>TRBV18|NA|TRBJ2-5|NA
TGTGCCAGCTCACTTAAGTTTGAAGAGACCCAGTACTTC
CASSLKFEETQYF
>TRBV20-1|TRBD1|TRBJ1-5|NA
TGCAGTGCCGGAGGACAGGGAGGCAATCAGCCCCAGCATTTT
CSAGGQGGNQPQHF
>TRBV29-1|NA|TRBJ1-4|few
TGCAGCGCTCGACAGGCAACTAATGAAAAACTGTTTTTT
CSARQATNEKLFF
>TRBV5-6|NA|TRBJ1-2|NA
TGTGCCAGCAGCCCTCACCGCCTTCTACAGCCGGGCTACACCTTC
CASSPHRLLQPGYTF
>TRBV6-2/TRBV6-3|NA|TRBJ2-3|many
TGTGCCAGCGGCACTGGAAGCACAGATACGCAGTATTTT
CASGTGSTDTQYF
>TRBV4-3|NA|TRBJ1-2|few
TGCGCCAGCAGCCAAGCGAGGGGGAACTATGGCTACACCTTC
CASSQARGNYGYTF